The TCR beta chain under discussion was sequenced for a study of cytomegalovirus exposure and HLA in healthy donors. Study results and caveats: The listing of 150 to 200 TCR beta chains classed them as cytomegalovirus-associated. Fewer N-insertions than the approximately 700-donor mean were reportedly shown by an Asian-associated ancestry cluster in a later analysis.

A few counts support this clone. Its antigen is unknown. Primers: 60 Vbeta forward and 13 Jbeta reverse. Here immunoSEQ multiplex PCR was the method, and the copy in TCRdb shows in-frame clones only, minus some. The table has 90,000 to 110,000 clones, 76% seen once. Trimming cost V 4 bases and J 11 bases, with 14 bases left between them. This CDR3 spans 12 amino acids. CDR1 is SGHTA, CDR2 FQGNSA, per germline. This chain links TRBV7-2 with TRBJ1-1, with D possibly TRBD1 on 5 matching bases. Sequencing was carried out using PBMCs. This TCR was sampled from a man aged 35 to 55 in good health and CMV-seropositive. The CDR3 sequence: CASSSGAGVAFF. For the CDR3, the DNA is TGTGCCAGCAGCTCCGGCGCGGGGGTGGCTTTCTTT.